These T cell receptor beta chains were read from a single sample in a study of OX40 agonist ivuxolimab in advanced cancers. Here immunoSEQ multiplex PCR was the method, and the copy in TCRdb shows in-frame clones only, minus some. The data contain roughly 26,000 clones, over 70% of them singletons. This specimen was CD4+ or CD8+ T cells sorted from blood, taken in a trial of the OX40 agonist ivuxolimab. These TCRs come from an adult with an advanced solid tumor such as melanoma, head and neck, liver or kidney cancer. Each CDR3 is given with its conserved first and last residue. The D gene is left open where the match is weak. Rows give clone size only sometimes, using once, few, many, or a class for an expanded clone.

TRBJ2-1	few	TRBV19	TRBD2	TGTGCCAGTAGTATAGTTCGGGGTAGCGGGGGCTACAATGAGCAGTTCTTC	CASSIVRGSGGYNEQFF
TRBJ2-3	NA	TRBV7-9	NA	TGTGCCAGCAGCTTACGCGTCTCCACAGATACGCAGTATTTT	CASSLRVSTDTQYF
TRBJ1-6	NA	TRBV5-6	TRBD1	TGTGCCAGCAGCTTGGCCGGGACAGGGAATTCACCCCTCCACTTT	CASSLAGTGNSPLHF
TRBJ2-3	few	TRBV5-1	TRBD2	TGCGCCAGCAGTTTAGCGGGGGGGCCATGGGATACGCAGTATTTT	CASSLAGGPWDTQYF
TRBJ2-1	NA	TRBV4-3	NA	TGCGCCAGCAGCCGTCAGTTGGGTATCTCCTACAATGAGCAGTTCTTC	CASSRQLGISYNEQFF
TRBJ2-5	NA	TRBV6-1	NA	TGTGCCAGCAGTGAACAGGGCTGGGAGACCCAGTACTTC	CASSEQGWETQYF
TRBJ2-2	NA	TRBV6-5	TRBD2	TGTGCCAGCAGTTACGTCCGGGGGGGCAGCACCGGGGAGCTGTTTTTT	CASSYVRGGSTGELFF
TRBJ1-5	NA	TRBV19	TRBD1	TGTGCCAGTAGTTTGACAGGGGACTCCCAGCCCCAGCATTTT	CASSLTGDSQPQHF
TRBJ2-7	NA	TRBV19	TRBD2	TGTGCCAGTAGTACAGTCCCAGCGGGGGCCCACCTCGGCTACGAGCAGTACTTC	CASSTVPAGAHLGYEQYF
TRBJ1-6	NA	TRBV6-5	NA	TGTGCCAGCAGCTTAAGGGGTCCCGATAATTCACCCCTCCACTTT	CASSLRGPDNSPLHF
TRBJ2-5	NA	TRBV5-1	TRBD1	TGCGCCAGCAGCGCAGGGACAGGCGGACAAGAGACCCAGTACTTC	CASSAGTGGQETQYF
TRBJ1-6	NA	TRBV6-1	NA	TGTGCCAGCAGTGAAGAAAGGGGCTTTAGTTCACCCCTCCACTTT	CASSEERGFSSPLHF
TRBJ1-6	NA	TRBV5-4	NA	TGTGCCAGCAGCTTCATGGGGCGGACGAATTCACCCCTCCACTTT	CASSFMGRTNSPLHF
TRBJ2-2	NA	TRBV6-4	NA	TGTGCCAGCAGTGTCTGGGGGAGGTCGAACACCGGGGAGCTGTTTTTT	CASSVWGRSNTGELFF
TRBJ1-1	NA	TRBV19	NA	TGTGCCAGTAGGTTGGGGGGCGCGACTGAAGCTTTCTTT	CASRLGGATEAFF
TRBJ2-5	NA	TRBV27	NA	TGTGCCAGCAGTTTAGAAGGACACCCCTCGGGGACCCAGTACTTC	CASSLEGHPSGTQYF
TRBJ1-3	NA	TRBV6-6	NA	TGTGCCAGCAGTTACTCTCAACAGGGTGCTGGAAACACCATATATTTT	CASSYSQQGAGNTIYF
TRBJ1-1	NA	TRBV19	NA	TGTGCCACCCGGTCGTGGATCCTGAACACTGAAGCTTTCTTT	CATRSWILNTEAFF
TRBJ2-6	once	TRBV9	NA	TGTGCCAGCAGCGCATGGGTTCAAGGTCTAACTGGGGCCAACGTCCTGACTTTC	CASSAWVQGLTGANVLTF
TRBJ2-5	few	TRBV6-5	TRBD2	TGTGCCAGCAGTTACTCGAGTACGGGGGGGCGAGAGACCCAGTACTTC	CASSYSSTGGRETQYF
TRBJ2-7	NA	TRBV2	TRBD1	TGTGCCAGCAGAGAATTCAGGGGGAGTTCCTACGAGCAGTACTTC	CASREFRGSSYEQYF
TRBJ1-3	NA	TRBV9	NA	TGTGCCAGCAGCGCCTTCACCCTACAGGGTTCTGGAAACACCATATATTTT	CASSAFTLQGSGNTIYF
TRBJ1-6	NA	TRBV9	NA	TGTGCCAGCAGCGTAGAGCCAGGGAATTCACCCCTCCACTTT	CASSVEPGNSPLHF
TRBJ2-7	NA	TRBV10-3	TRBD1	TGTGCCATCATGCCGGGACAGGGTTTCGGCTACGAGCAGTACTTC	CAIMPGQGFGYEQYF
TRBJ2-5	once	TRBV2	NA	TGTGCCAGCAGTGAAGGAATCGGTCCGGTGAAAGAGACCCAGTACTTC	CASSEGIGPVKETQYF
TRBJ1-4	NA	TRBV19	NA	TGTGCCAGTACCTCCACAGGGTTAGCAGAAAAACTGTTTTTT	CASTSTGLAEKLFF
TRBJ1-2	NA	TRBV6-5	NA	TGTGCCAGCAGACCCCGGGGAGGAAGTGGCGGCTACACCTTC	CASRPRGGSGGYTF
TRBJ1-5	NA	TRBV2	NA	TGTGCCAGCACCCTAGACATCTTAGGCAATCAGCCCCAGCATTTT	CASTLDILGNQPQHF
TRBJ2-5	NA	TRBV6-1	NA	TGTGCCAGCAGACTCAGGGGAGGGGGTGAGACCCAGTACTTC	CASRLRGGGETQYF
TRBJ2-7	NA	TRBV6-5	TRBD2	TGTGCCAGCAGACCCCGGGGGGACGGGAACTACGAGCAGTACTTC	CASRPRGDGNYEQYF
TRBJ2-7	NA	TRBV7-8	NA	TGTGCCAGCAGCTTAGACAGAGCCTACGAGCAGTACTTC	CASSLDRAYEQYF
TRBJ1-1	once	TRBV27	NA	TGTGCCAGCAAGGGAGAGGGGAACACTGAAGCTTTCTTT	CASKGEGNTEAFF
TRBJ2-1	NA	TRBV5-8	NA	TGTGCCAGCAGCTTGGGGGCAGGCTTGGGGTACAATGAGCAGTTCTTC	CASSLGAGLGYNEQFF
TRBJ2-5	NA	TRBV19	NA	TGTGCCAGTAGTAAACAGCCGGGTATGAAAGAGACCCAGTACTTC	CASSKQPGMKETQYF
TRBJ1-2	NA	TRBV4-2	NA	TGTGCCAGCAGCCCTATAAGGGGGGGCGCAAGTGGCTACACCTTC	CASSPIRGGASGYTF
TRBJ1-1	few	TRBV9	NA	TGTGCCAGCAGCTCCCAGACCGCGGAGGGTACTGAAGCTTTCTTT	CASSSQTAEGTEAFF
TRBJ2-2	NA	TRBV5-4	NA	TGTGCCAGCAAATCGAGGCGAGGGGGGACGGGTACCGGGGAGCTGTTTTTT	CASKSRRGGTGTGELFF
TRBJ2-1	NA	TRBV6-1	TRBD2	TGTGCCAGCAGTGGTAGCGGGGGGGCCAGGGTTGAGCAGTTCTTC	CASSGSGGARVEQFF
TRBJ2-7	NA	TRBV7-2	NA	TGTGCCAGCACCATGTCGGGGGGCTTTTACGAGCAGTACTTC	CASTMSGGFYEQYF
TRBJ2-1	NA	TRBV6-4	NA	TGTGCCAGCAGCCGGCTAGGGTTGAGCGATGAGCAGTTCTTC	CASSRLGLSDEQFF
TRBJ1-6	NA	TRBV5-5	TRBD1	TGTGCCAGCAGCCGGACAGGGTCTAATTCACCCCTCCACTTT	CASSRTGSNSPLHF
TRBJ1-5	NA	TRBV6-5	NA	TGTGCCAGCAGTTCCAGTATAGGGGGTCAGCCCCAGCATTTT	CASSSSIGGQPQHF
TRBJ1-4	NA	TRBV7-2	NA	TGTGCCAGCAGCCAACTTCCGGGATTTCCTAATGAAAAACTGTTTTTT	CASSQLPGFPNEKLFF
TRBJ1-4	NA	TRBV2	NA	TGTGCCAGCAAAGACGGACCTATAGCAACTAATGAAAAACTGTTTTTT	CASKDGPIATNEKLFF
TRBJ2-3	NA	TRBV4-2	NA	TGTGCCAGCAGCCAAGATGAGGGAGATACGCAGTATTTT	CASSQDEGDTQYF
TRBJ1-2	once	TRBV29-1	TRBD1	TGCAGCGGGGGGACAGCCCCAGCCTATGGCTACACCTTC	CSGGTAPAYGYTF
TRBJ2-2	once	TRBV6-6	TRBD2	TGTGCCAGCAGTTACCGGGACTATCCCACCGGGGAGCTGTTTTTT	CASSYRDYPTGELFF
TRBJ1-5	NA	TRBV4-1	NA	TGCGCCAGCAGCCCTTCCCCAGAGAGTCAGCCCCAGCATTTT	CASSPSPESQPQHF
TRBJ1-1	NA	TRBV20-1	NA	TGCAGTGCTAGGGTCAGGGGTCAAAGATTCTTT	CSARVRGQRFF
TRBJ1-1	NA	TRBV19	NA	TGTGCCAGTAGTATGAGGTTGAACACTGAAGCTTTCTTT	CASSMRLNTEAFF
TRBJ2-3	NA	TRBV4-3	TRBD2	TGCGCCAGCAGCCAAGTGCCCGCCGTGACTAGCGGGGGGGCCTGGGATACGCAGTATTTT	CASSQVPAVTSGGAWDTQYF
TRBJ1-5	NA	TRBV6-1	NA	TGTGCCAGCAGCGCTGCTGAATCGCTACAGCCCCAGCATTTT	CASSAAESLQPQHF